This T cell receptor beta chain is drawn from a study of blood T cell repertoires in COVID-19. The overall study: Researchers got acute and convalescent COVID-19 samples from the United States, Italy and Spain. Nucleic acid was either cDNA or gDNA, and it came from T cells, B-cell-depleted T cells, or PBMCs.

Germline loops: CDR1 WSHSY, CDR2 SAAADI. V trimming: 4 bases; J trimming: 2 bases; junction bases outside the gene matches: 5. The CDR3 sequence is 15 residues long. Patients from Seattle were sampled longitudinally, starting during active infection. Assay used: immunoSEQ multiplex PCR; TCRdb lists only in-frame clones, some missing. The sample has nearly 250,000 clones, more than 70% seen once. The chain couples TRBV10-2 to TRBJ1-5; TRBD1 agrees at 7 bases. The sequence was collected from a woman of 80 years or more with COVID-19, enrolled during active disease. Material for sequencing was peripheral blood. The CDR3 here is CASSGDRLGNQPQHF. CDR3 nucleotide sequence: TGCGCCAGCAGTGGGGACAGATTAGGCAATCAGCCCCAGCATTTT.